This T cell receptor beta chain was retrieved from a study of T cell responses to AZD1222 COVID-19 vaccine. Across the whole study: Second-dose groups at about 4 or about 12 weeks were pooled.

V lost 10 bases and J 5 bases, leaving 17 bases between the germline ends. The CDR3 is 13 amino acids. Germline V gives CDR1 MNHEY, CDR2 SVGAGI. For this clone: Its antigen is still unknown.

TCRdb's table, derived via immunoSEQ multiplex PCR, lists solely in-frame clones and lacks some. The table has some 180,000 clones, around 92% seen once. Broader study findings: Distributed over spike, vaccine-associated CD4 TCRs predominated at 160-218 and 743-854. Samples come after the peak T cell response, not at day 14.

The sample in question was peripheral blood, obtained on day 0 of AZD1222 vaccination. V and J are TRBV6-5 and TRBJ1-1; D is undetermined. The clonotype originates from an adult in good health. CDR3 amino acids: CANRVDRGTEAFF. The CDR3 DNA follows: TGTGCCAACCGGGTGGACCGAGGGACTGAAGCTTTCTTT.